This T cell receptor (beta chain) was profiled in a study of T cells in localized non-small cell lung cancer. Points from the study as a whole: A median of approximately 50 clones ranked among the top 100 in tumor appeared in adjacent lung. A higher density of T cells in blood coincided with extended overall survival.

The germline V and J ends were trimmed by 0 bases and 2 bases, with 20 bases remaining between them. The CDR3 is 19 amino acids. Points on this clone: The antigen is undetermined.

TCRdb's table, derived via immunoSEQ multiplex PCR, lists solely in-frame clones and lacks some. This table holds about 33,000 clones, approximately 81% found once. The TCR was taken from a male donor older than 55 with stage II squamous cell lung carcinoma. The sample was peripheral blood, taken before any cancer treatment. This sequence joins TRBV23-1 and TRBJ2-1; D possibly corresponds to TRBD2 (6 bases). TRBV23-1 is annotated as an ORF whose role is uncertain. The CDR3 loop is CASSQSWQRLSGPYNEQFF. The CDR3 coding sequence is TGCGCCAGCAGTCAATCGTGGCAGAGACTTAGCGGCCCCTACAATGAGCAGTTCTTC.